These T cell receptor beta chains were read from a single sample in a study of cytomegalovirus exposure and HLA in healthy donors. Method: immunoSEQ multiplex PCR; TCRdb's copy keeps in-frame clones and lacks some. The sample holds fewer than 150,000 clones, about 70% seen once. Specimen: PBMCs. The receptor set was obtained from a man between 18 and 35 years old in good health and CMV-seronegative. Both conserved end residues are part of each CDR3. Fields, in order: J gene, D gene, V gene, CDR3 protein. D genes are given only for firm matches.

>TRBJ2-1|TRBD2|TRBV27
CASSLRGTSGNEQFF
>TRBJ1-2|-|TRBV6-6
CASTLPSTSLGYTF
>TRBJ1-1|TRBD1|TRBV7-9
CASSYLGTGNTEAFF
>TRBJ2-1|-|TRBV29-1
CSAPGLGPGDEQFF
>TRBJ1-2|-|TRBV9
CASSGSTGANYGYTF
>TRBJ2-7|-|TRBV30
CAWTRDTTYEQYF
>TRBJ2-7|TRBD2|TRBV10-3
CAISESTSSGEQYF
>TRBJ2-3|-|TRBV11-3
CASSLAAGFTDTQYF
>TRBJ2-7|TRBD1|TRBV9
CASSAGTGGIYEQYF
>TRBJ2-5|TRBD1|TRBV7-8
CASSPTGGTGVMETQYF
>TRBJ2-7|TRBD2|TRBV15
CATSNPGLAGGGGVYEQYF
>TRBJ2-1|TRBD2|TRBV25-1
CASSFLAGGQSEQFF
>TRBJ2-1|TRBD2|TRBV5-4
CASSLAGGLGNEQFF
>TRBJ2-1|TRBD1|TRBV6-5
CASSYSGTGAYNEQFF
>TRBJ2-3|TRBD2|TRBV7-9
CASSLTSGPTDTQYF
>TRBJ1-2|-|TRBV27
CASIPHGGSQGYTF
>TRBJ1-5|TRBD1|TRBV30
CAWSVGDRGYSNQPQHF
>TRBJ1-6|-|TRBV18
CASSQGGDSPLHF
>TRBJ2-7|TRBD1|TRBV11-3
CASSSTGAAYEQYF
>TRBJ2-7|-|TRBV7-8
CASSPSEEYEQYF
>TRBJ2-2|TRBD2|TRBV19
CASAFGGGTGELFF
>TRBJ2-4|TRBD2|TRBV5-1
CASSLVAGAGIQYF
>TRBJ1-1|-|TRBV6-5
CASSGSDRRTQAFF
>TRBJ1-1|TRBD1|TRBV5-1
CASSVGTGGVRGGNTEAFF
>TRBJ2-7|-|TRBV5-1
CASSVTGAYEQYF
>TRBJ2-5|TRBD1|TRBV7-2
CASSWGQGALGEQYF
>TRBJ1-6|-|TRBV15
CATSEDGNSPLHF
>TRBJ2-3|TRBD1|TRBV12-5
CASGGEDRATDTQYF
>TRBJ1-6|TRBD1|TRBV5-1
CASRRQGGSYNSPLHF
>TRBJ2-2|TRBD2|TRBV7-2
CASSSSGGWTGELFF
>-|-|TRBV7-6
CASSMTGEGYEQYF
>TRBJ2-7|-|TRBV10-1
CASSESTRNYEQYF
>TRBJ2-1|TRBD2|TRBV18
CASSPRLAGGPGNEQFF
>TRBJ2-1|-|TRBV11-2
CASSLGGGRHEQFF
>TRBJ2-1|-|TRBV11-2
CASSSRGAYNEQFF